Below are 20 T cell receptor beta chains sequenced from a single sample in a study of T cells in Graves' hyperthyroidism and ophthalmopathy. From RNA transcripts, TCR beta CDR3 regions were amplified. HTBI primers were the set used in a first-round RT-PCR of the TCR CDR3. A single record per CDR3 protein comes from TCRdb applying MiXCR to the multiplex PCR reads. The data hold around 300,000 distinct CDR3 sequences, with over 11% observed a single time. The sequencing sample was made of blood. The source of these receptors is a woman in her 30s with Graves' hyperthyroidism.

The chain has TRBV20-1 and TRBJ2-1; 12 bases map to TRBD2. The V gene's germline CDR1 is DFQATT and CDR2 SNEGSKA (reference sequence). V was clipped by 3 bases and J by 5 bases; unmatched bases: 14. This CDR3 is built from 18 residues. CDR3 nucleotide sequence: TGCAGTGCTAGGCTTCTAGCGGGAGGGCCGTCGATGAACAATGAGCAGTTCTTC. Residues: CSARLLAGGPSMNNEQFF.

The gene calls are TRBV6-6 and TRBJ1-4; weak D call: TRBD1 (6 bases). The germline V gene has CDR1 MNHNY and CDR2 SVGAGI (reference sequence). V was trimmed by 2 bases and J by 8 bases, leaving 9 bases between them. The CDR3 is made up of 13 amino acids. CDR3 bases: TGTGCCAGCAGTTACCCCGACAGGGAAAAACTGTTTTTT. As protein: CASSYPDREKLFF.

This clonotype was detected ten times or more. The V call is TRBV20-1, the J call TRBJ1-6, with D possibly matching TRBD1 (6 bases). Trimming removed 2 bases at V and 7 bases at J, with 12 bases between. The CDR3 length is 14 residues. Germline V lookup: CDR1 DFQATT, CDR2 SNEGSKA (reference sequence). CDR3 DNA sequence: TGCAGTGCTAGACCCTTACAGGGAAATTCACCCCTCCACTTT. Encoded protein: CSARPLQGNSPLHF.

J is TRBJ1-1 and V is TRBV29-1; unclear D gene. Germline V lookup: CDR1 SQVTM, CDR2 ANQGSEA. The V gene lost 7 bases and the J gene lost 4 bases, with 7 bases spanning the gap. The CDR3 runs to 10 residues. The CDR3 reads CSGWRTEAFF. In DNA form, the CDR3 reads TGCAGCGGATGGCGCACTGAAGCTTTCTTT.

This chain links TRBV19 with TRBJ2-5; a possible D gene is TRBD1 (8 bases). The germline V gene has CDR1 LNHDA and CDR2 SQIVND (reference sequence). CDR3 length: 17 residues. The germline V and J ends were trimmed by 5 bases and 4 bases, with 23 bases remaining between them. CDR3 coding DNA: TGTGCCAGTAGTCTCCGGGGGGCAGGGGGCTTGGGAGAGACCCAGTACTTC. The encoded protein is CASSLRGAGGLGETQYF.

The table lists this clonotype with many counts. V gene TRBV28 combines with J gene TRBJ2-5; 8 bases align to TRBD1. Germline CDR1 is MDHEN and CDR2 is SYDVKM. The CDR3 totals 15 residues. V dropped 7 bases and J dropped 1; count of bases not matched to a gene: 8. DNA for the CDR3: TGTGCCAGCAACCTCTCAGGGGGCGGCCAAGAGACCCAGTACTTC. Its protein product is CASNLSGGGQETQYF.

This chain connects TRBV25-1 to TRBJ2-5; possible D gene TRBD1, 6 bases. Germline V lookup: CDR1 MGHDK, CDR2 SYGVNS. V was trimmed by 5 bases and J by 13 bases, leaving 17 bases between them. CDR3 length: 12 amino acids. In nucleotides, the CDR3 is TGTGCCAGCAGTTACAGGGTGGGGAACCCGTACTTC. Translated, it gives CASSYRVGNPYF.

This clonotype came up many times. This rearrangement joins TRBV20-1 to TRBJ2-1; D is possibly TRBD2 (5 bases). CDR1 and CDR2 from the germline V gene are DFQATT and SNEGSKA (reference sequence). This CDR3 has 14 residues. V was pared by 5 bases and J by 2 bases, with 13 bases between. The CDR3 nucleotides read TGCAGTGCTGCTAGCAGGAGAACCTACAATGAGCAGTTCTTC. It specifies CSAASRRTYNEQFF.

This clonotype appeared a few times. The rearrangement uses TRBV7-9 and TRBJ2-3, with 7 bases fitting TRBD1. This CDR3 region has 15 residues. The ends lost 5 bases at V and 3 bases at J; junction bases unmatched: 8. Germline V CDR1 and CDR2: SEHNR, FQNEAQ (reference sequence). The CDR3 DNA reads as TGTGCCAGCAGCCAGACCGGGACAGATACAGATACGCAGTATTTT. Its translation is CASSQTGTDTDTQYF.

This clonotype was counted at least ten times. The chain has TRBV5-1 and TRBJ1-1; 9 nucleotides align to TRBD1. The CDR3 has 16 residues. V was clipped by 3 bases and J by 1 base; unmatched bases: 7. CDR1 and CDR2 (germline): SGHRS, YFSETQ. CDR3 residues: CASSSLDRGRNTEAFF. CDR3 nucleotides: TGCGCCAGCAGCTCACTGGACAGGGGAAGGAACACTGAAGCTTTCTTT.

At least ten counts were recorded for this clonotype. The CDR3 region has the DNA TGTGCCAGCAGTGATCCCTACTCTAGCACAGATACGCAGTATTTT. Its protein is CASSDPYSSTDTQYF. The rearrangement links TRBV2 to TRBJ2-3; D gene unclear. The CDR3 contains 15 residues. V was clipped by 3 bases and J by 0 bases, with 10 bases between them. Germline-derived CDR1 and CDR2 are SNHLY and FYNNEI.

J is TRBJ2-2 and V is TRBV19; D unclear. Trimming took off 3 bases at V and 1 base at J, with 12 bases between the two ends. CDR1 is LNHDA, CDR2 SQIVND, per germline (reference sequence). The CDR3 has 16 amino acids. The CDR3 bases are TGTGCCAGTAGTATCCCTACCGGACGGAACACCGGGGAGCTGTTTTTT. Translation: CASSIPTGRNTGELFF.

CDR3 nucleotides: TGTGCCAGCAGCTTCAGGGATACAAACACCATATATTTT. The encoded protein is CASSFRDTNTIYF. The rearrangement uses TRBV7-9 and TRBJ1-3; D perhaps matches TRBD1 (5 bases). The germline V and J ends were trimmed by 3 bases and 6 bases, with 9 bases remaining between them. This CDR3 has 13 amino acids. CDR1 is SEHNR and CDR2 is FQNEAQ in the germline V gene (reference sequence).

CDR3 in amino acids: CASSQDVSSGANVLTF. The CDR3 DNA is TGCGCCAGCAGCCAAGATGTAAGCTCTGGGGCCAACGTCCTGACTTTC. This chain connects TRBV4-3 to TRBJ2-6; no clear D gene. The V end lost 0 bases, the J end lost 0 bases, and 6 bases lay between the germline ends. Germline V gene data show CDR1 as LGHNA and CDR2 as YSLEER. The CDR3 extends over 16 amino acids.

This clonotype appeared many times. The V gene is TRBV12-3 or TRBV12-4, the J gene TRBJ2-2, with D perhaps TRBD2 (7 bases). CDR3 length: 17 residues. Between the trimmed V and J ends, which lost 10 bases and 0 bases, there was a span of 21 bases. The CDR3 is CATKGVTGRSNTGELFF. In DNA form, the CDR3 reads TGTGCCACGAAGGGGGTTACCGGGAGGTCGAACACCGGGGAGCTGTTTTTT.

This clonotype was recorded many times. The rearrangement joins TRBV6-2 or TRBV6-3 to TRBJ2-7; no clear D gene. The CDR3 loop spans 11 amino acids. Germline V gives CDR1 MNHEY, CDR2 SVGEGT. The V end lost 6 bases, the J end lost 0 bases, and 3 bases lay between the germline ends. CDR3 nucleotide sequence: TGTGCCAGCAGCTTCTCCTACGAGCAGTACTTC. Translated, it gives CASSFSYEQYF.

This clonotype was detected many times. The chain carries TRBV19 and TRBJ1-1; tentatively, D is TRBD1 (5 bases). Germline assignment: CDR1 LNHDA and CDR2 SQIVND (reference sequence). V gave up 0 bases and J gave up 9 bases, with 11 bases separating them. The CDR3 loop spans 13 amino acids. CDR3 nucleotide sequence: TGTGCCAGTAGTATAGACGACAGCAGCCAAGCTTTCTTT. Translation: CASSIDDSSQAFF.

The gene calls are TRBV30 and TRBJ1-2, with unresolved D. Germline V gene lookup returns CDR1 GTSNPN and CDR2 SVGIG (reference sequence). CDR3 length: 12 amino acids. V was trimmed by 4 bases and J by 4 bases, leaving 10 bases between them. The CDR3 protein is CAWNTRIYGYTF. As DNA, the CDR3 is TGTGCCTGGAACACGCGAATCTATGGCTACACCTTC.

The V call is TRBV24-1, the J call TRBJ1-2; the D is unclear. CDR3 length: 15 amino acids. V lost 3 bases and J 7 bases, leaving 17 bases between the germline ends. Germline V gives CDR1 KGHDR, CDR2 SFDVKD. In DNA form, the CDR3 reads TGTGCCACCAGTGATCCCCGGAATCCGGGTGGTGGCTACACCTTC. It encodes CATSDPRNPGGGYTF.

The rearrangement uses TRBV20-1 and TRBJ2-7; no clear D. Per the germline V gene, CDR1 is DFQATT and CDR2 is SNEGSKA (reference sequence). Deletions cut 0 bases from V and 2 bases from J, with 14 bases between. The CDR3 length is 15 residues. The CDR3 sequence: CSARDPNYRPYEQYF. The CDR3 bases are TGCAGTGCTAGAGACCCTAACTACCGACCCTACGAGCAGTACTTC.